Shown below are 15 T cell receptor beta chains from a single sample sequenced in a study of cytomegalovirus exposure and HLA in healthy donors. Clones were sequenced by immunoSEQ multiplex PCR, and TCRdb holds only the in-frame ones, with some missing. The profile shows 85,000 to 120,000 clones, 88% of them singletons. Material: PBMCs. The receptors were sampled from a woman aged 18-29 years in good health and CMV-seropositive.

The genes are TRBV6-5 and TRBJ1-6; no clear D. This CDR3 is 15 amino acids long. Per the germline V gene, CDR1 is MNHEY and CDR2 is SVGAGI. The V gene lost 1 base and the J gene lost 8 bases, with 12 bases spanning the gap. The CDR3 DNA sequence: TGTGCCAGCAGTTACTGGGCGGGGAGGGATTCACCCCTCCACTTT. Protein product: CASSYWAGRDSPLHF.

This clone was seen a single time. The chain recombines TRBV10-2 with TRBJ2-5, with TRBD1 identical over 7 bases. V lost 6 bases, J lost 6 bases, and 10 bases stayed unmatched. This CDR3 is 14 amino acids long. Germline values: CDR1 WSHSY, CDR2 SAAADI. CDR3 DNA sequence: TGCGCCAGCAGGGGGGCAGGGGGAGTGAAGACCCAGTACTTC. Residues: CASRGAGGVKTQYF.

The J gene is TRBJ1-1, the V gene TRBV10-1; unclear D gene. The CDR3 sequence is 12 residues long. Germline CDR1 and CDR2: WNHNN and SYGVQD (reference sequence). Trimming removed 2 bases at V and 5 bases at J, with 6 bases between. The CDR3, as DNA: TGCGCCAGCAGTGAGGGGAGGACTGAAGCTTTCTTT. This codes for CASSEGRTEAFF.

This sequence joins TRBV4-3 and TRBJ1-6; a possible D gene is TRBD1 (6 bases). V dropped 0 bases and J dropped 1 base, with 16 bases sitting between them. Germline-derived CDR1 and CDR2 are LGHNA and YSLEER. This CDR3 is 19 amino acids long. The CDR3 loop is CASSQDYRELSSYNSPLHF. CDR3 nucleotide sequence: TGCGCCAGCAGCCAAGATTACAGGGAATTAAGTTCCTATAATTCACCCCTCCACTTT.

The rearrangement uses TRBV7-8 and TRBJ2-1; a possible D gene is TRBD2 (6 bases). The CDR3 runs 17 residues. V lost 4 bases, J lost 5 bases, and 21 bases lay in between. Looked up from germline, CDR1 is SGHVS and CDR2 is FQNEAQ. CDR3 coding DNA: TGTGCCAGCAGCTCTCCCACCCTAGCGCGATTTAACAATGAGCAGTTCTTC. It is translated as CASSSPTLARFNNEQFF.

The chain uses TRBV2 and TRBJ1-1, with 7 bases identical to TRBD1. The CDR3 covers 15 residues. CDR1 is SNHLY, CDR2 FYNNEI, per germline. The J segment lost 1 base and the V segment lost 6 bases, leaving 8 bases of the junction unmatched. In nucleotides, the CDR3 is TGTGCCAGCAGGAACGAGCGACAGGGGAACACTGAAGCTTTCTTT. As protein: CASRNERQGNTEAFF. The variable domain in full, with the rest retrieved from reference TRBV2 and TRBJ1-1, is EPEVTQTPSHQVTQMGQEVILRCVPISNHLYFYWYRQILGQKVEFLVSFYNNEISEKSEIFDDQFSVERPDGSNFTLKIRSTKLEDSAMYFCASRNERQGNTEAFFGQGTRLTVV.

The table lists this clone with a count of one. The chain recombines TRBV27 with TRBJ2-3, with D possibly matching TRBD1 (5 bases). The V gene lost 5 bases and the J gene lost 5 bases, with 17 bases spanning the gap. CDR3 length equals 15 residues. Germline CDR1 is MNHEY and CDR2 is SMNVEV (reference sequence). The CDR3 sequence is CASSPLTDSRDTQYF. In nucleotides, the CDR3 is TGTGCCAGCAGTCCCCTGACAGACTCCCGAGATACGCAGTATTTT.

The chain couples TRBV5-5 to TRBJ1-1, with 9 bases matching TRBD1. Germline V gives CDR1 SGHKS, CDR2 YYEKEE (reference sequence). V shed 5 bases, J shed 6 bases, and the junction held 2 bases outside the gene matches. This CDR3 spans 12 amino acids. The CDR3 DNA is TGTGCCAGCAGTTGGGACAGGGCTGAAGCTTTCTTT. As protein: CASSWDRAEAFF.

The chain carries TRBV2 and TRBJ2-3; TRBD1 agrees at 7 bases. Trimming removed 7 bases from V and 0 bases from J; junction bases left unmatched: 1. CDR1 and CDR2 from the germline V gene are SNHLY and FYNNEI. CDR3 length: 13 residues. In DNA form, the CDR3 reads TGTGCCAGCATACAGGGGAGCACAGATACGCAGTATTTT. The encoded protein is CASIQGSTDTQYF. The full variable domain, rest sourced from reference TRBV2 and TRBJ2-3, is EPEVTQTPSHQVTQMGQEVILRCVPISNHLYFYWYRQILGQKVEFLVSFYNNEISEKSEIFDDQFSVERPDGSNFTLKIRSTKLEDSAMYFCASIQGSTDTQYFGPGTRLTVL.

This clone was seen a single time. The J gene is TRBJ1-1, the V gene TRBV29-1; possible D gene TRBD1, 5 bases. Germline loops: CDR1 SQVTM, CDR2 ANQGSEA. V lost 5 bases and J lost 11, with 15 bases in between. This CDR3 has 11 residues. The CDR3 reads CSVPSGMEAFF. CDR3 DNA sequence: TGCAGCGTTCCTTCAGGGATGGAGGCTTTCTTT.

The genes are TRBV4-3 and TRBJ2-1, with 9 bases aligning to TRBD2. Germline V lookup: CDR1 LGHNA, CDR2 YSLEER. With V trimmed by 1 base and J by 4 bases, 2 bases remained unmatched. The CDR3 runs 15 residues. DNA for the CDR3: TGCGCCAGCAGCCAAGGCGGGGGGGTGTACAATGAGCAGTTCTTC. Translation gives CASSQGGGVYNEQFF.

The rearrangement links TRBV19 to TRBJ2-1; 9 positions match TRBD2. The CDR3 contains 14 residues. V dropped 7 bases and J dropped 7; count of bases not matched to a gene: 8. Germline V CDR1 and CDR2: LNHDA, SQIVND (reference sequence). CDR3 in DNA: TGTGCCAGTAACGGGGGACTAGCTCGTAATGAGCAGTTCTTC. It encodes CASNGGLARNEQFF.

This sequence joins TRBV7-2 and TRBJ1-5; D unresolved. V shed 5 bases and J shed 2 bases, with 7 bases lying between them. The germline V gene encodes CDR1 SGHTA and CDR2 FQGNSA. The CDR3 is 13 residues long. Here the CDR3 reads CASSPEGNQPQHF. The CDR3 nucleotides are TGTGCCAGCAGCCCAGAGGGCAATCAGCCCCAGCATTTT.

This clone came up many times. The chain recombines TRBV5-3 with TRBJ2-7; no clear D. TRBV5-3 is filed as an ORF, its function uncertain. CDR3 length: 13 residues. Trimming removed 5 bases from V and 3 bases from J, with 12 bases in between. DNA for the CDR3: TGTGCCAGAAGACCCGAACAGTTCTACGAGCAGTACGTC. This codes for CARRPEQFYEQYV.

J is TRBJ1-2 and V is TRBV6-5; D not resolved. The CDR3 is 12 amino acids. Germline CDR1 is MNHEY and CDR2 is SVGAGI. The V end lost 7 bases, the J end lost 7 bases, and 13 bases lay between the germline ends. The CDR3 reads CASTPGQGGYTF. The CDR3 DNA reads TGTGCCAGCACCCCTGGGCAAGGTGGCTACACCTTC.